This T cell receptor (beta chain) is from a study of cytomegalovirus exposure and HLA in healthy donors. Study-level results: Many donors carried some public TCRs, although rarity characterized most TCR sequences.

It was with 60 Vbeta and 13 Jbeta primers that the PCR ran. Sequenced by immunoSEQ multiplex PCR; TCRdb stores in-frame clones only, minus some. Of roughly 120,000 clones detected, more than 65% appear once; the ten largest clones hold approximately 1.5%. The CDR3 loop spans 16 amino acids. The J segment lost 7 bases and the V segment lost 5 bases, leaving 14 bases of the junction unmatched. Germline V lookup: CDR1 SGHVS, CDR2 FQNEAQ. Details on this clone: The antigen remains unidentified.

V and J are TRBV7-8 and TRBJ1-5; 7 positions match TRBD1. Sample: PBMCs. The sequence was collected from a woman aged 18-35 years in good health and CMV-seronegative. The CDR3 DNA is TGTGCCAGCAGCCCCCGGAGGGCAGGGGGTTTGCAGCCCCAGCATTTT. Its protein product is CASSPRRAGGLQPQHF.